The 19 T cell receptor beta chains presented below share a single source sample, sequenced in a study of T cells in tumors after PD-1 blockade. Profiled with immunoSEQ multiplex PCR; TCRdb holds only in-frame clones, not every one. In the table there are roughly 33,000 clones, roughly 78% of which are singletons. Specimen: PBMCs, collected before anti-PD-1 treatment. The origin of the receptors is a human donor with basal cell carcinoma.

This chain links TRBV12-3 or TRBV12-4 with TRBJ1-1; possibly TRBD1 for D (6 bases). V was shortened by 6 bases and J by 1 base, with 9 bases between the two germline ends. This CDR3 has 13 amino acids. In nucleotides, the CDR3 is TGTGCCAGCAGCCTGACAGGGAACACTGAAGCTTTCTTT. It yields the protein CASSLTGNTEAFF.

This chain links TRBV28 with TRBJ2-5; 10 nucleotides align to TRBD2. The CDR3 has 16 residues. Germline CDR1 and CDR2: MDHEN and SYDVKM. Losses at the gene ends were 2 bases for V and 4 bases for J; bases not matched to a gene: 7. CDR3: CASSLAAGGSGETQYF. The CDR3 DNA follows: TGTGCCAGCAGTTTAGCAGCGGGAGGGAGTGGAGAGACCCAGTACTTC.

This clone was picked up a small number of times. In DNA, the CDR3 is TGTGCCAGCAGGGGCCGGGACGGCCTTGGGTACGAGCAGTACTTC. Translating gives CASRGRDGLGYEQYF. The genes are TRBV28 and TRBJ2-7, with D perhaps TRBD1 or TRBD2 (5 bases each). The germline gives CDR1 MDHEN, CDR2 SYDVKM. This CDR3 has 15 residues. Trimming stripped 6 bases from V and 4 bases from J, with 19 bases between.

The chain employs TRBV12-5 and TRBJ1-2, with D possibly being TRBD1 (5 bases). The CDR3 is made up of 17 amino acids. The ends were cut back, 7 bases at V and 2 bases at J, with 23 bases in the middle. The germline V gene encodes CDR1 LGHNT and CDR2 FRNRAP. CDR3 protein: CASALDKGMNINYGYTF. CDR3 DNA: TGTGCTAGTGCCTTGGACAAAGGGATGAACATAAACTATGGCTACACCTTC.

Comment on this clone: The junction shows a germline mismatch at one end, possibly a read error. This chain joins TRBV9 and TRBJ1-2; no clear D gene. The CDR3 totals 13 residues. Germline V gives CDR1 SGDLS, CDR2 YYNGEE. The CDR3 reads CASGVELGYGYTF. The CDR3, as DNA: TGTGCCAGCGGCGTAGAGCTGGGATATGGCTACACCTTC. Supplemented by reference TRBV9 and TRBJ1-2, the full variable domain reads DSGVTQTPKHLITATGQRVTLRCSPRSGDLSVYWYQQSLDQGLQFLIQYYNGEERAKGNILERFSAQQFPDLHSELNLSSLELGDSALYFCASGVELGYGYTFGSGTRLTVV.

The CDR3 is CASSQRLAVDREQYF. As DNA, the CDR3 is TGCGCCAGCAGCCAAAGACTAGCGGTAGACAGGGAGCAGTACTTC. The chain is built from TRBV4-3 and TRBJ2-7, with 9 bases lining up with TRBD2. CDR1 and CDR2 (germline): LGHNA, YSLEER. The CDR3 covers 15 residues. After removal of 2 bases from V and 7 bases from J, the junction contained 9 bases not matched to a gene.

This clone showed up many times. V is TRBV10-3 and J is TRBJ1-1; weak D call: TRBD1 (6 bases). Trimming left V 3 bases short and J 2 bases short, with 10 bases between. In germline, CDR1 is ENHRY, CDR2 SYGVKD. The CDR3 totals 14 residues. CDR3 sequence (DNA): TGTGCCATCAGTGATGGGGGGCCCAACACTGAAGCTTTCTTT. Protein: CAISDGGPNTEAFF.

The chain has TRBV7-3 and TRBJ1-2, with 7 bases fitting TRBD1. CDR3 size: 13 residues. Germline V gene lookup returns CDR1 SGHTA and CDR2 FQGTGA. V lost 6 bases to trimming and J lost 8 bases; unmatched junction nucleotides: 9. The CDR3 nucleotides are TGTGCCAGCAGTCAACGACAGGGACGGGGCTACACCTTC. Its translation: CASSQRQGRGYTF.

With regard to this clone: One junction end disagrees with the germline gene, perhaps due to a read error. The CDR3 nucleotides read TGTGCCGGCAGGGAGGACGGCAACACTGAAGCTTTCTTT. Residues: CAGREDGNTEAFF. The genes are TRBV6-6 and TRBJ1-1; the D gene is possibly TRBD1 (5 bases). CDR1 and CDR2 from the germline V gene are MNHNY and SVGAGI (reference sequence). CDR3 length equals 13 residues.

The gene calls are TRBV27 and TRBJ2-7; possibly TRBD1 for D (5 bases). The V end was cut by 4 bases, the J end by 2 bases, with 12 bases between. The CDR3 loop spans 14 amino acids. Per germline, CDR1 MNHEY and CDR2 SMNVEV (reference sequence). CDR3 in DNA: TGTGCCAGCAGTTCAGGGATCCCCCCCTACGAGCAGTACTTC. Translated, it gives CASSSGIPPYEQYF.

The V and J genes are TRBV15 and TRBJ1-5; tentative D call: TRBD1 (6 bases). Trimming cost V 5 bases and J 6 bases, with 17 bases left between them. The CDR3 length is 15 residues. Germline V gives CDR1 LNHNV, CDR2 YYDKDF (reference sequence). The CDR3 reads CATSPTGGASQPQHF. CDR3 in DNA: TGTGCCACCAGCCCGACTGGGGGGGCCAGTCAGCCCCAGCATTTT. Full variable domain (missing parts from reference TRBV15 and TRBJ1-5): DAMVIQNPRYQVTQFGKPVTLSCSQTLNHNVMYWYQQKSSQAPKLLFHYYDKDFNNEADTPDNFQSRRPNTSFCFLDIRSPGLGDTAMYLCATSPTGGASQPQHFGDGTRLSIL.

The chain carries TRBV12-3 or TRBV12-4 and TRBJ1-5; D is uncertain. The CDR3 sequence is 13 residues long. Trimming took off 6 bases at V and 0 bases at J, with 6 bases between the two ends. CDR3 loop: CASSFDSNQPQHF. The CDR3 coding sequence is TGTGCCAGCAGCTTTGATAGCAATCAGCCCCAGCATTTT.

The chain combines TRBV15 with TRBJ1-3; TRBD1 might be the D (6 bases). The CDR3 totals 17 residues. The germline V gene encodes CDR1 LNHNV and CDR2 YYDKDF (reference sequence). The V end was cut by 4 bases, the J end by 0 bases, with 16 bases between. DNA for the CDR3: TGTGCCACCAGCAATTTACAGGGCTTTAGCTCTGGAAACACCATATATTTT. Its protein is CATSNLQGFSSGNTIYF. Full variable domain (missing parts from reference TRBV15 and TRBJ1-3): DAMVIQNPRYQVTQFGKPVTLSCSQTLNHNVMYWYQQKSSQAPKLLFHYYDKDFNNEADTPDNFQSRRPNTSFCFLDIRSPGLGDTAMYLCATSNLQGFSSGNTIYFGEGSWLTVV.

The V gene is TRBV11-3, the J gene TRBJ1-1, with D possibly being TRBD1 (5 bases). V was trimmed by 5 bases and J by 2 bases, leaving 12 bases between them. The CDR3 covers 14 residues. Germline CDR1 SGHNT, CDR2 YENEEA. The CDR3 here is CASSRPGRNTEAFF. For the CDR3, the DNA is TGTGCCAGCAGCAGGCCAGGGAGAAACACTGAAGCTTTCTTT.

The gene calls are TRBV6-2 or TRBV6-3 and TRBJ2-3; TRBD1 aligns across 11 bases. The CDR3 sequence is 14 residues long. The V gene's germline CDR1 is MNHEY and CDR2 SVGEGT. V dropped 4 bases and J dropped 7; count of bases not matched to a gene: 4. This CDR3 is CASSFGQGAYTQYF. CDR3 DNA: TGTGCCAGCAGTTTCGGACAGGGGGCATATACGCAGTATTTT.

The rearrangement joins TRBV5-1 to TRBJ2-7; 10 bases fit TRBD1. From germline, CDR1 is SGHRS and CDR2 YFSETQ. V lost 7 bases, J lost 5 bases, and 9 bases stayed unmatched. The CDR3 totals 14 residues. The CDR3 reads CASGLDRGLHEQYF. DNA for the CDR3: TGCGCCAGCGGGTTAGACAGGGGGCTCCACGAGCAGTACTTC.

This chain joins TRBV7-2 and TRBJ1-6, with TRBD1 matching 9 bases. V lost 4 bases to trimming and J lost 6 bases; unmatched junction nucleotides: 1. Germline CDR1 reads SGHTA; CDR2 reads FQGNSA. The CDR3 contains 14 residues. The CDR3 DNA reads as TGTGCCAGCAGCTCGGGACAGGGTAATTCACCCCTCCACTTT. Its translation is CASSSGQGNSPLHF.

The chain has TRBV5-1 and TRBJ2-7; weak D call: TRBD1 (5 bases). The V end was cut by 3 bases, the J end by 5 bases, with 12 bases between. The CDR3 totals 13 residues. Germline CDR1 reads SGHRS; CDR2 reads YFSETQ. CDR3 protein: CASSYPGSNEQYF. Written as DNA, the CDR3 is TGCGCCAGCAGCTACCCAGGGTCAAACGAGCAGTACTTC.

The V and J genes are TRBV19 and TRBJ2-1, with a weak D call TRBD1 (5 bases). Trimming removed 3 bases from V and 9 bases from J, with 12 bases in between. Looked up from germline, CDR1 is LNHDA and CDR2 is SQIVND (reference sequence). The length of the CDR3 is 13 residues. Here the CDR3 DNA reads TGTGCCAGTAGTATTTTTCAGGGTGGTGAGCAGTTCTTC. Its translation: CASSIFQGGEQFF.